This T cell receptor (beta chain) was captured in a study of blood T cell repertoires in COVID-19. Study in general: T cells, B-cell-depleted T cells, or PBMCs provided the cDNA or gDNA that served as material.

This table comes from immunoSEQ multiplex PCR, and its TCRdb copy is limited to in-frame clones, with some not included. The data hold more than 200,000 clones, with around nine tenths observed a single time. The germline gives CDR1 LNHDA, CDR2 SQIVND (reference sequence). Trimming at V came to 4 bases and at J to 3 bases, leaving 5 bases not matched to a gene. The CDR3 sequence is 15 residues long. This clone was counted once. The chain links TRBV19 to TRBJ2-7, with 11 bases fitting TRBD2. The material sequenced was PBMCs or T cells enriched from blood (not recorded which). This sequence was found in a woman aged 45-65 years who had recovered from COVID-19. CDR3 in amino acids: CASSTTSGSFYEQYF. The CDR3 DNA reads as TGTGCCAGTAGTACTACTAGCGGGAGTTTCTACGAGCAGTACTTC.